Following are 30 T cell receptor beta chains from one sample sequenced in a study of persistence of HIV-infected CD4 T cells (dated by TCRdb to 2020 to 2021). Their antigen targets remain unknown. Sample treatment or condition, as interpreted from the label and publication: suppressive antiretroviral therapy. Lysates of CMV-infected fibroblasts were used at approximately 10 ug/mL for cell stimulation. Memory populations depleted of antigen-responding cells were obtained by sorting nonresponding CD40L-negative CD69-negative CD45RO-high memory CD4+ T cells. The immunoSEQ hsTCRB assay version 4 in survey mode was used to sequence TCRbeta repertoires from genomic DNA. TCRdb obtained this table from immuneACCESS and retained in-frame rearrangements with V and J assigned. These tables miss some clones; where compared with another copy, unresolved V genes account for less than half of the shortfall, and the remainder is unexplained. The sample table records more than 35,000 clones; 65% to 85% of these occur just once. The ten largest make up approximately 1.5% of the sample.

The sample here was CD4+ T cells sorted from PBMCs after approximately 19-hour stimulation, taken from a patient who received antiretroviral therapy. Interpreted using the paper, the cell subset or site label stands for: CD40L-CD69- CD45RO-high memory CD4 T cells not responding to CMV lysate. These receptors were collected from an adult man with HIV who was CMV-seropositive.

The chain combines TRBV6-5 with TRBJ1-3; no reliable D call. Germline CDR1 is MNHEY and CDR2 is SVGAGI. The V gene lost 2 bases and the J gene lost 0 bases, with 8 bases spanning the gap. The CDR3 runs to 15 residues. CDR3 sequence (DNA): TGTGCCAGCAGTTACGATGGTGGCTCTGGAAACACCATATATTTT. This gives the protein CASSYDGGSGNTIYF.

The CDR3 bases are TGTGCCAGCTCACCACAGGGGTCCAATTCACCCCTCCACTTT. As protein: CASSPQGSNSPLHF. The chain employs TRBV18 and TRBJ1-6; D perhaps matches TRBD1 (5 bases). Germline lookup yields CDR1 KGHSH and CDR2 LQKENI. This CDR3 is 14 amino acids long. Between the trimmed V and J ends, which lost 1 base and 7 bases, there was a span of 8 bases.

The V and J genes are TRBV25-1 and TRBJ1-4; 10 nucleotides line up with TRBD1. Per the germline V gene, CDR1 is MGHDK and CDR2 is SYGVNS. The V segment lost 3 bases and the J segment 5 bases; nucleotides outside the gene matches: 3. The CDR3 is made up of 15 amino acids. CDR3 coding DNA: TGTGCCAGCAGTGAGCCGGGACAGGGGAATGAAAAACTGTTTTTT. The encoded protein is CASSEPGQGNEKLFF. The entire variable domain, with the rest obtained from reference TRBV25-1 and TRBJ1-4, is as follows: EADIYQTPRYLVIGTGKKITLECSQTMGHDKMYWYQQDPGMELHLIHYSYGVNSTEKGDLSSESTVSRIRTEHFPLTLESARPSHTSQYLCASSEPGQGNEKLFFGSGTQLSVL.

The gene calls are TRBV2 and TRBJ1-2; D gene uncertain. V was clipped by 8 bases and J by 8 bases, with 15 bases between them. CDR1 is SNHLY, CDR2 FYNNEI, per germline. The CDR3 sequence is 12 residues long. CDR3 nucleotide sequence: TGTGCCAGCTCGGGTGATCGAGGAGGCTACACCTTC. It encodes CASSGDRGGYTF.

The chain joins TRBV2 to TRBJ1-4, with D uncertain. Germline CDR1 and CDR2: SNHLY and FYNNEI. V was clipped by 8 bases and J by 7 bases, with 14 bases between them. The CDR3 length is 13 residues. The CDR3 spells CASAPGLGEKLFF. The DNA of the CDR3 is TGTGCCAGCGCCCCGGGCCTGGGTGAAAAACTGTTTTTT.

This clone turned up a few times. The chain links TRBV2 to TRBJ1-5; the D is unclear. The CDR3 covers 14 residues. The V end was cut by 7 bases, the J end by 2 bases, with 12 bases between. From germline, CDR1 is SNHLY and CDR2 FYNNEI. In DNA form, the CDR3 reads TGTGCCAGCATGGGCGGGGAAGGCAATCAGCCCCAGCATTTT. Protein product: CASMGGEGNQPQHF.

The chain has TRBV5-1 and TRBJ1-6; D not resolved. This CDR3 has 14 residues. Per the germline V gene, CDR1 is SGHRS and CDR2 is YFSETQ. Trimming stripped 0 bases from V and 7 bases from J, with 8 bases between. DNA for the CDR3: TGCGCCAGCAGCTTGGAATATCACAATTCACCCCTCCACTTT. This gives the protein CASSLEYHNSPLHF. The full variable domain, with the rest looked up from reference TRBV5-1 and TRBJ1-6, is KAGVTQTPRYLIKTRGQQVTLSCSPISGHRSVSWYQQTPGQGLQFLFEYFSETQRNKGNFPGRFSGRQFSNSRSEMNVSTLELGDSALYLCASSLEYHNSPLHFGNGTRLTVT.

This clone was seen only a few times. The V and J genes are TRBV29-1 and TRBJ2-3; 10 nucleotides match TRBD1. Unmatched junction bases numbered 8, after V lost 1 base and J lost 4 bases. The V gene's germline CDR1 is SQVTM and CDR2 ANQGSEA. This CDR3 is 16 amino acids long. Here the CDR3 DNA reads TGCAGCGTTGAAGGCCGAGGACAGGGGGGCCCAGATACGCAGTATTTT. Translating gives CSVEGRGQGGPDTQYF.

The chain is built from TRBV7-9 and TRBJ1-5, with D possibly TRBD1 on 6 matching bases. Germline V gene data show CDR1 as SEHNR and CDR2 as FQNEAQ (reference sequence). Trimming removed 5 bases from V and 4 bases from J, with 9 bases in between. The CDR3 contains 13 residues. The CDR3 reads CASSKDRNQPQHF. The DNA for the CDR3 is TGTGCCAGCAGCAAAGACAGGAATCAGCCCCAGCATTTT.

The chain employs TRBV4-1 and TRBJ2-3; 10 bases are a match to TRBD1. CDR3 size: 18 residues. V was clipped by 1 base and J by 1 base; unmatched bases: 8. Germline values: CDR1 MGHRA, CDR2 YSYEKL. The CDR3 nucleotides read TGCGCCAGCAGCCAAGTCCACTACGGGACAGGGGGCACAGATACGCAGTATTTT. Protein product: CASSQVHYGTGGTDTQYF.

In its sample, this clone was seen a few times. This sequence joins TRBV28 and TRBJ1-1; D might be TRBD1 (5 bases). The CDR3 totals 15 residues. V lost 4 bases, J lost 3 bases, and 15 bases lay in between. Germline V gene data show CDR1 as MDHEN and CDR2 as SYDVKM. The CDR3 here is CASSSQGAGDTEAFF. CDR3 nucleotide sequence: TGTGCCAGCAGTTCACAAGGGGCGGGGGACACTGAAGCTTTCTTT.

The chain combines TRBV19 with TRBJ1-6; D not resolved. This CDR3 spans 14 amino acids. Germline CDR1 reads LNHDA; CDR2 reads SQIVND (reference sequence). V was trimmed by 5 bases and J by 8 bases, leaving 13 bases between them. CDR3 sequence reads: CASSAPGRDSPLHF. CDR3 in DNA: TGTGCCAGTAGTGCGCCCGGTCGGGATTCACCCCTCCACTTT.

The chain carries TRBV3-1 (or the pseudogene TRBV3-2) and TRBJ1-2; unclear D gene. Germline V gene data show CDR1 as LGHDT and CDR2 as YNNKEL (reference sequence). This CDR3 region has 11 residues. Trimming shortened V by 8 bases and J by 4 bases, and 8 bases separated the two germline ends. CDR3 region: CASGDSYGYTF. The CDR3 nucleotides read TGTGCCAGCGGGGATTCCTATGGCTACACCTTC.

The chain joins TRBV24-1 to TRBJ2-3; no clear D gene. The length of the CDR3 is 16 residues. Germline-derived CDR1 and CDR2 are KGHDR and SFDVKD. The V end lost 4 bases, the J end lost 4 bases, and 17 bases lay between the germline ends. CDR3: CATSDKDGRSSDTQYF. The CDR3 DNA follows: TGTGCCACCAGTGACAAGGACGGAAGATCCTCAGATACGCAGTATTTT.

The CDR3 nucleotides are TGTGCCAGCAGCTCACAGGGGGCGGAGAAAAATGAGCAGTTCTTC. It encodes CASSSQGAEKNEQFF. V and J are TRBV5-4 and TRBJ2-1; 9 bases line up with TRBD1. Germline V gives CDR1 SGHNT, CDR2 YYREEE (reference sequence). Trimming cost V 3 bases and J 7 bases; bases outside gene matches: 8. The CDR3 is made up of 15 amino acids.

CDR3: CASSDNRAATYNEQFF. The CDR3 DNA reads TGTGCCAGCAGTGATAACAGGGCAGCTACCTACAATGAGCAGTTCTTC. V and J are TRBV2 and TRBJ2-1, with D possibly TRBD1 on 6 matching bases. V was cut by 3 bases and J by 2 bases, with 14 bases left in between. Per the germline V gene, CDR1 is SNHLY and CDR2 is FYNNEI. CDR3 length: 16 amino acids.

This rearrangement joins TRBV6-5 to TRBJ1-1; D not resolved. The CDR3 has 15 residues. The V gene's germline CDR1 is MNHEY and CDR2 SVGAGI. The germline V and J ends were trimmed by 8 bases and 0 bases, with 16 bases remaining between them. CDR3 sequence (DNA): TGTGCCAGCCTTACTAGAGGGTCCCTGAACACTGAAGCTTTCTTT. It specifies CASLTRGSLNTEAFF.

This sequence joins TRBV2 and TRBJ2-7; D perhaps matches TRBD2 (7 bases). This CDR3 spans 15 amino acids. CDR1 and CDR2 (germline): SNHLY, FYNNEI. V lost 1 base and J 5 bases, leaving 15 bases between the germline ends. The CDR3 nucleotides are TGTGCCAGCAGTGAAGAACGGGGGGCGGCAAACGAGCAGTACTTC. It is translated as CASSEERGAANEQYF.

This clone was found a few times. The chain links TRBV3-1 (or the pseudogene TRBV3-2) to TRBJ1-2, with a weak D call TRBD1 (6 bases). The germline CDR1 and CDR2 sequences are LGHDT and YNNKEL (reference sequence). Between the trimmed V and J ends, which lost 6 bases and 6 bases, there was a span of 17 bases. The CDR3 totals 14 residues. CDR3 DNA sequence: TGTGCCAGCAGTCAGACAGGCACCGGGGATGGCTACACCTTC. Translation gives CASSQTGTGDGYTF.

The CDR3 coding sequence is TGTGCGGGGGGCAATCCTAGCGACTACACCTTC. Its protein is CAGGNPSDYTF. The chain links TRBV28 to TRBJ1-2, with D tentatively TRBD1 (6 bases). The CDR3 length is 11 residues. Germline CDR1 is MDHEN and CDR2 is SYDVKM.

The chain recombines TRBV7-9 with TRBJ2-1; 10 bases are a match to TRBD2. Germline CDR1 reads SEHNR; CDR2 reads FQNEAQ (reference sequence). CDR3 length: 15 amino acids. With 4 bases clipped from V and 10 bases from J, the junction kept 10 bases outside the gene matches. Here the CDR3 reads CASSSPPSGGGEQFF. CDR3 bases: TGTGCCAGCAGCTCGCCCCCAAGCGGGGGGGGCGAGCAGTTCTTC.

The chain uses TRBV5-1 and TRBJ2-2; TRBD2 is a possible D gene (6 bases). The CDR3 loop spans 14 amino acids. Germline assignment: CDR1 SGHRS and CDR2 YFSETQ. Trimming shortened V by 3 bases and J by 4 bases, and 10 bases separated the two germline ends. In DNA form, the CDR3 reads TGCGCCAGCAGCTCCAGGAGGGGCACCGGGGAGCTGTTTTTT. It codes for CASSSRRGTGELFF.

The V and J genes are TRBV15 and TRBJ1-1, with D maybe TRBD1 (5 bases). V lost 0 bases to trimming and J lost 6 bases, with 14 bases between them. CDR1 is LNHNV, CDR2 YYDKDF, per germline (reference sequence). The CDR3 has 15 amino acids. The CDR3 coding sequence is TGTGCCACCAGCAGAGATCGGGGGGGAACTCCTGAAGCTTTCTTT. Translation: CATSRDRGGTPEAFF.

V gene TRBV6-1 combines with J gene TRBJ2-1, with TRBD2 identical over 11 bases. The junction had 3 bases not matched to a gene; V was cut back by 2 bases and J by 3 bases. This CDR3 has 16 amino acids. Germline CDR1 is MNHNS and CDR2 is SASEGT. CDR3 DNA sequence: TGTGCCAGCAGTGAACGACTAGCGGGAAACTACAATGAGCAGTTCTTC. Residues: CASSERLAGNYNEQFF.

The V and J genes are TRBV7-5 and TRBJ2-1. TRBV7-5 is noted as a pseudogene. The CDR3 loop spans 12 amino acids. CDR3 region: CARIPVRRFQFF. The CDR3 coding sequence is TGTGCCAGAATCCCAGTTAGGCGATTCCAGTTCTTC.

This clone was recorded only once. V gene TRBV19 combines with J gene TRBJ2-7; the D gene is possibly TRBD1 (5 bases). The CDR3 extends over 13 amino acids. Trimming took off 6 bases at V and 0 bases at J, with 9 bases between the two ends. Germline V gene data show CDR1 as LNHDA and CDR2 as SQIVND (reference sequence). CDR3 coding DNA: TGTGCCAGTAGGGGGCCGAGCTCCTACGAGCAGTACTTC. Protein sequence: CASRGPSSYEQYF.

V usage is TRBV29-1 and J usage is TRBJ1-5; D is uncertain. This CDR3 is 14 amino acids long. From germline, CDR1 is SQVTM and CDR2 ANQGSEA. V dropped 4 bases and J dropped 2 bases, with 12 bases sitting between them. Here the CDR3 DNA reads TGCAGCGTTGTATGGCAGGCGGGCAATCAGCCCCAGCATTTT. Amino acid sequence: CSVVWQAGNQPQHF. The entire variable domain, with the rest obtained from reference TRBV29-1 and TRBJ1-5, is as follows: SAVISQKPSRDICQRGTSLTIQCQVDSQVTMMFWYRQQPGQSLTLIATANQGSEATYESGFVIDKFPISRPNLTFSTLTVSNMSPEDSSIYLCSVVWQAGNQPQHFGDGTRLSIL.

The chain joins TRBV5-1 to TRBJ1-2, with TRBD1 matching 9 bases. Germline loops: CDR1 SGHRS, CDR2 YFSETQ. With V trimmed by 3 bases and J by 5 bases, 11 bases remained unmatched. The CDR3 totals 16 residues. The CDR3 is CASSSGQGWASYGYTF. As DNA, the CDR3 is TGCGCCAGCAGCTCCGGACAGGGGTGGGCCTCTTATGGCTACACCTTC.

Concerning this clone: One junction end does not reproduce the germline sequence, and a read error may be involved. This chain connects TRBV10-1 to TRBJ2-1; TRBD1 matches 11 bases. CDR1 is WNHNN, CDR2 SYGVQD, per germline (reference sequence). The CDR3 runs 15 residues. CDR3 nucleotide sequence: TGCGCCAGCAGTCAGTCGGGACAGGGGGGCGATGAGCAGTTCTTC. It is translated as CASSQSGQGGDEQFF.

V gene TRBV28 combines with J gene TRBJ1-5; D is undetermined. The CDR3 contains 16 residues. Trimming stripped 2 bases from V and 0 bases from J, with 11 bases between. CDR1 and CDR2 (germline): MDHEN, SYDVKM. The CDR3 DNA reads TGTGCCAGCAGTTTAGGCAGGAGCTATAGCAATCAGCCCCAGCATTTT. Its protein product is CASSLGRSYSNQPQHF.